One sample yielded the 9 T cell receptor beta chains listed below, sequenced in a study of T cell responses to AZD1222 COVID-19 vaccine. The data were produced by immunoSEQ multiplex PCR, yet TCRdb's version contains in-frame clones alone and is incomplete. Among about 120,000 clones listed, more than 80% were seen once. The sequences come from peripheral blood, collected 28 days after the second dose of the MenACWY control vaccine. The source is an adult who received the MenACWY meningococcal vaccine as a control.

This clone was observed once. This chain connects TRBV6-5 to TRBJ1-1, with a tentative D call TRBD1 (5 bases). CDR3 length: 13 residues. The germline V and J ends were trimmed by 0 bases and 9 bases, with 11 bases remaining between them. Germline loops: CDR1 MNHEY, CDR2 SVGAGI. The CDR3 DNA follows: TGTGCCAGCAGTTACTCCGACAGAAGAAAAGCTTTCTTT. It translates to CASSYSDRRKAFF.

The chain employs TRBV28 and TRBJ1-3; no clear D gene. Germline assignment: CDR1 MDHEN and CDR2 SYDVKM. The length of the CDR3 is 15 residues. Between the trimmed V and J ends, which lost 6 bases and 4 bases, there was a span of 16 bases. Here the CDR3 DNA reads TGTGCCAGCAGACCTCCCGGGGTGGACGGAAACACCATATATTTT. Protein product: CASRPPGVDGNTIYF.

The chain links TRBV13 to TRBJ1-6; 9 nucleotides match TRBD1. The length of the CDR3 is 15 residues. From germline, CDR1 is PRHDT and CDR2 FYEKMQ (reference sequence). The trim removed 6 bases at V and 6 bases at J, leaving 6 bases unmatched. CDR3 nucleotide sequence: TGTGCCAGCAGACAAACAGGGGGCCTTAATTCACCCCTCCACTTT. Translated, it gives CASRQTGGLNSPLHF.

The rearrangement links TRBV29-1 to TRBJ2-1, with 9 nucleotides matching TRBD1. This CDR3 is built from 15 residues. J lost 4 bases, V lost 3 bases, and 7 bases had no gene match. The germline gives CDR1 SQVTM, CDR2 ANQGSEA. This chain's CDR3 is CSVDTGTGFYNEQFF. The CDR3 nucleotides read TGCAGCGTTGACACCGGGACAGGGTTTTACAATGAGCAGTTCTTC.

The chain carries TRBV6-2 or TRBV6-3 and TRBJ1-1, with 8 bases identical to TRBD1. There are 14 residues in the CDR3. The V and J ends lost 6 bases and 1 base, in that order; junction bases with no gene match: 4. Looked up from germline, CDR1 is MNHEY and CDR2 is SVGEGT. The CDR3 reads CASSLGQANTEAFF. The CDR3 nucleotides read TGTGCCAGCAGCCTGGGACAGGCGAACACTGAAGCTTTCTTT.

The chain employs TRBV12-3 or TRBV12-4 and TRBJ2-1; 7 bases are a match to TRBD1. CDR3 length: 13 amino acids. V shed 5 bases, J shed 7 bases, and the junction held 5 bases outside the gene matches. The CDR3 DNA follows: TGTGCCAGCAGTCCACAGGGGTGGAATGAGCAGTTCTTC. It translates to CASSPQGWNEQFF.

J is TRBJ2-1 and V is TRBV11-2, with D possibly matching TRBD1 (5 bases). The germline V and J ends were trimmed by 3 bases and 6 bases, with 18 bases remaining between them. The CDR3 spans 16 residues. Germline assignment: CDR1 SGHAT and CDR2 FQNNGV. The CDR3 is CASSFYPDIISNEQFF. Here the CDR3 DNA reads TGTGCCAGCAGCTTTTATCCGGACATAATCAGCAATGAGCAGTTCTTC. Full variable domain (rest looked up from reference TRBV11-2 and TRBJ2-1): EAGVAQSPRYKIIEKRQSVAFWCNPISGHATLYWYQQILGQGPKLLIQFQNNGVVDDSQLPKDRFSAERLKGVDSTLKIQPAKLEDSAVYLCASSFYPDIISNEQFFGPGTRLTVL.

V is TRBV7-8 and J is TRBJ2-3, with 8 positions matching TRBD1. The CDR3 is 15 amino acids. Germline trimming cut 5 bases from V and 1 base from J; bases unmatched to any gene: 5. Germline V gene lookup returns CDR1 SGHVS and CDR2 FQNEAQ. CDR3 amino acids: CASSGQGSGTDTQYF. In DNA, the CDR3 is TGTGCCAGCAGCGGACAGGGTTCGGGCACAGATACGCAGTATTTT.

V gene TRBV7-9 combines with J gene TRBJ2-2, with D perhaps matching TRBD2 (5 bases). Germline loops: CDR1 SEHNR, CDR2 FQNEAQ (reference sequence). The CDR3 has 13 amino acids. Trimming shortened V by 2 bases and J by 6 bases, and 7 bases separated the two germline ends. Here the CDR3 reads CASSLILAGELFF. CDR3 nucleotides: TGTGCCAGCAGCTTAATACTAGCCGGGGAGCTGTTTTTT.